Each of the 21 T cell receptor beta chains below was sequenced from the same sample in a study of blood T cell repertoires in COVID-19. Only in-frame clones appear in the TCRdb table, and some are missing; sequencing was by immunoSEQ multiplex PCR. The table lists under 150,000 clones, approximately 86% of them singletons. The sample consisted of peripheral blood. These receptors all come from a middle-aged woman with active or convalescent COVID-19.

The V and J genes are TRBV19 and TRBJ2-7, with 9 bases lining up with TRBD2. Trimming cost V 6 bases and J 3 bases; bases outside gene matches: 9. CDR3 length: 15 residues. Germline CDR1 reads LNHDA; CDR2 reads SQIVND (reference sequence). CDR3 in amino acids: CASRPALAGSYEQYF. DNA of the CDR3: TGTGCCAGTAGACCTGCCCTAGCGGGAAGCTACGAGCAGTACTTC.

V is TRBV19 and J is TRBJ1-1; D is undetermined. Germline lookup yields CDR1 LNHDA and CDR2 SQIVND (reference sequence). The CDR3 is 15 residues long. Trimming stripped 5 bases from V and 1 base from J, with 14 bases between. For the CDR3, the DNA is TGTGCCAGTAGTCAAGTCCGGGTTCGGAACACTGAAGCTTTCTTT. Protein sequence: CASSQVRVRNTEAFF.

The chain uses TRBV6-5 and TRBJ2-7, with TRBD1 identical over 8 bases. CDR3 length equals 15 residues. Germline values: CDR1 MNHEY, CDR2 SVGAGI. The junction had 8 bases not matched to a gene; V was cut back by 6 bases and J by 1 base. CDR3 sequence reads: CASSPGTGSSYEQYF. The CDR3 nucleotides are TGTGCCAGCAGCCCCGGGACAGGCTCATCCTACGAGCAGTACTTC.

In DNA, the CDR3 is TGTGCCAGCAGTTACGCAGGGGGCGTCTCCTACGAGCAGTACTTC. As protein: CASSYAGGVSYEQYF. The chain has TRBV6-5 and TRBJ2-7; 8 nucleotides agree with TRBD1. V was pared by 2 bases and J by 0 bases, with 3 bases of the junction left unmatched. The CDR3 length is 15 residues. Looked up from germline, CDR1 is MNHEY and CDR2 is SVGAGI.

The table lists this clone with a count of one. This chain joins TRBV5-1 and TRBJ1-2; D not certain. The CDR3 has 13 amino acids. Trimming stripped 1 base from V and 4 bases from J, with 8 bases between. Germline CDR1 is SGHRS and CDR2 is YFSETQ. In DNA form, the CDR3 reads TGCGCCAGCAGCTTGAATCTTATCTATGGCTACACCTTC. Translation gives CASSLNLIYGYTF.

V gene TRBV28 combines with J gene TRBJ1-5, with D perhaps matching TRBD1 (5 bases). V gave up 6 bases and J gave up 1 base, with 19 bases separating them. The CDR3 totals 17 residues. CDR1 is MDHEN, CDR2 SYDVKM, per germline. In DNA form, the CDR3 reads TGTGCCAGCAGCGGCGGAGGGGCAGGGACGAGCAATCAGCCCCAGCATTTT. Its translation is CASSGGGAGTSNQPQHF.

The sample holds a few counts of this clone. The chain is built from TRBV24-1 and TRBJ2-2, with no clear D. The V gene lost 4 bases and the J gene lost 0 bases, with 14 bases spanning the gap. CDR3 size: 17 residues. Germline-derived CDR1 and CDR2 are KGHDR and SFDVKD. The CDR3, as DNA: TGTGCCACCAGTGACCTCCCCACAGCCGCGAACACCGGGGAGCTGTTTTTT. Its translation: CATSDLPTAANTGELFF.

This clone is a singleton in its sample. The V gene is TRBV29-1, the J gene TRBJ1-2; D is perhaps TRBD1 (5 bases). CDR1 and CDR2 (germline): SQVTM, ANQGSEA. Deletions cut 7 bases from V and 5 bases from J, with 11 bases between. The CDR3 runs to 11 residues. CDR3 in DNA: TGCAGCGCGGGATCAGGGTATGGCTACACCTTC. Translation gives CSAGSGYGYTF. The full variable domain, completed using reference TRBV29-1 and TRBJ1-2, is SAVISQKPSRDICQRGTSLTIQCQVDSQVTMMFWYRQQPGQSLTLIATANQGSEATYESGFVIDKFPISRPNLTFSTLTVSNMSPEDSSIYLCSAGSGYGYTFGSGTRLTVV.

The chain uses TRBV30 and TRBJ1-3; D not certain. This CDR3 comprises 14 residues. Germline loops: CDR1 GTSNPN, CDR2 SVGIG (reference sequence). The V end was cut by 1 base, the J end by 0 bases, with 7 bases between. In DNA form, the CDR3 reads TGTGCCTGGAGTGCAACAAACTCTGGAAACACCATATATTTT. Its protein product is CAWSATNSGNTIYF.

This clone was detected once. This sequence joins TRBV28 and TRBJ1-2; unclear D gene. The ends were cut back, 5 bases at V and 4 bases at J, with 11 bases in the middle. The CDR3 length is 13 residues. Per germline, CDR1 MDHEN and CDR2 SYDVKM. CDR3 sequence: CASSPPLLYGYTF. Here the CDR3 DNA reads TGTGCCAGCAGTCCCCCACTCCTCTATGGCTACACCTTC.

V gene TRBV11-2 combines with J gene TRBJ2-2, with 7 bases fitting TRBD1. V shed 6 bases and J 2 bases; nucleotides not matched to a gene: 3. The germline V gene has CDR1 SGHAT and CDR2 FQNNGV. The CDR3 has 14 residues. CDR3 DNA: TGTGCCAGCAGGGGACAGATAAACACCGGGGAGCTGTTTTTT. Protein: CASRGQINTGELFF.

This chain links TRBV5-6 with TRBJ1-6; 9 bases fit TRBD1. CDR1 is SGHDT, CDR2 YYEEEE, per germline. The V gene end was trimmed by 0 bases and the J gene end by 7 bases; junction bases not matched to a gene: 2. The CDR3 runs 15 residues. The CDR3 DNA sequence: TGTGCCAGCAGCTTGGGGGACAGGGAAAATTCACCCCTCCACTTT. It is translated as CASSLGDRENSPLHF. The variable domain in full, with the rest retrieved from reference TRBV5-6 and TRBJ1-6, is DAGVTQSPTHLIKTRGQQVTLRCSPKSGHDTVSWYQQALGQGPQFIFQYYEEEERQRGNFPDRFSGHQFPNYSSELNVNALLLGDSALYLCASSLGDRENSPLHFGNGTRLTVT.

The J gene is TRBJ1-2, the V gene TRBV13; a possible D gene is TRBD1 (5 bases). Germline values: CDR1 PRHDT, CDR2 FYEKMQ (reference sequence). The CDR3 covers 14 residues. Between the trimmed V and J ends, which lost 5 bases and 2 bases, there was a span of 12 bases. CDR3 coding DNA: TGTGCCAGCAGCCCGCAGGGTGGAAACTATGGCTACACCTTC. Residues: CASSPQGGNYGYTF.

CDR3 sequence reads: CASTRQGRTEAFF. Here the CDR3 DNA reads TGTGCCAGCACCCGACAGGGAAGGACTGAAGCTTTCTTT. The chain couples TRBV27 to TRBJ1-1; 7 bases are a match to TRBD1. The germline CDR1 and CDR2 sequences are MNHEY and SMNVEV (reference sequence). The CDR3 length is 13 residues. V lost 7 bases, J lost 5 bases, and 7 bases stayed unmatched.

This clone was detected once. The rearrangement links TRBV18 to TRBJ2-1, with D possibly TRBD2 on 5 matching bases. Germline CDR1 reads KGHSH; CDR2 reads LQKENI. V lost 5 bases and J 8 bases, leaving 7 bases between the germline ends. This CDR3 spans 11 amino acids. The DNA for the CDR3 is TGTGCCAGCTCAGCGCGGGATGAGCAGTTCTTC. Amino acids: CASSARDEQFF.

This clone was detected only a few times. V usage is TRBV28 and J usage is TRBJ1-1; D is possibly TRBD1 (5 bases). The CDR3 runs to 12 residues. Germline V gives CDR1 MDHEN, CDR2 SYDVKM. V shed 8 bases and J shed 7 bases, with 14 bases lying between them. CDR3 residues: CASQTAPGEAFF. CDR3 nucleotides: TGTGCCAGCCAGACAGCTCCTGGTGAAGCTTTCTTT.

The chain links TRBV19 to TRBJ1-2, with D unresolved. The CDR3 contains 14 residues. Germline CDR1 reads LNHDA; CDR2 reads SQIVND (reference sequence). V lost 1 base to trimming and J lost 3 bases, with 9 bases between them. The CDR3 loop reads CASSIGAGDYGYTF. The DNA for the CDR3 is TGTGCCAGTAGTATAGGGGCGGGCGACTATGGCTACACCTTC.

The chain joins TRBV9 to TRBJ1-4; D gene uncertain. Germline values: CDR1 SGDLS, CDR2 YYNGEE. The CDR3 runs 19 residues. Deletions cut 0 bases from V and 2 bases from J, with 20 bases between. The DNA for the CDR3 is TGTGCCAGCAGCGTAGGGGGTAGTTCCCCTCGGAGGACTAATGAAAAACTGTTTTTT. Translation: CASSVGGSSPRRTNEKLFF.

The genes are TRBV29-1 and TRBJ1-5; D remains ambiguous. V lost 4 bases and J lost 1, with 11 bases in between. CDR3 length: 14 residues. CDR1 and CDR2 (germline): SQVTM, ANQGSEA. This CDR3 reads CSVASGSSNQPQHF. In DNA, the CDR3 is TGCAGCGTTGCCAGCGGGTCGAGCAATCAGCCCCAGCATTTT.

This clone was observed a handful of times. This chain links TRBV28 with TRBJ1-3; TRBD1 aligns across 9 bases. CDR3 length equals 16 residues. Trimming took 9 bases from V and 0 from J; bases not matched to a gene: 9. The germline V gene has CDR1 MDHEN and CDR2 SYDVKM. The CDR3: CASSVTGGASGNTIYF. The CDR3 DNA reads TGTGCCAGTTCGGTTACAGGGGGCGCCTCTGGAAACACCATATATTTT.

The J gene is TRBJ2-1, the V gene TRBV4-1, with D hard to call. V was trimmed by 0 bases and J by 0 bases, leaving 12 bases between them. CDR3 size: 17 residues. The germline gives CDR1 MGHRA, CDR2 YSYEKL. The CDR3 sequence: CASSQETAYSSYNEQFF. The DNA for the CDR3 is TGCGCCAGCAGCCAAGAAACAGCTTATAGCTCCTACAATGAGCAGTTCTTC.